This T cell receptor (beta chain) stems from a study of cytomegalovirus exposure and HLA in healthy donors (dated by TCRdb to between 2016 and 2019). Study-wide context: An earlier analysis of roughly 630 of the donors reported about 290 Gb of sequence data and some 120 million unique TCR beta sequences from about 200 million T cells. An earlier analysis of 587 of the donors used high-throughput TCR beta sequencing to judge whether each TCR beta V gene segment behaved as functional or pseudogenic. In a later analysis, previously published TCR beta repertoires from several hundred donors were re-analyzed and high-resolution HLA genotyping was added so that TCR occurrence patterns could be studied. Along with the approximately 650-subject first cohort, a separate validation cohort of about 110 different subjects was used. The study aimed to test whether signatures of past pathogen exposure could be identified by cataloging public T cell receptors. Across 398 genotyped donors of the cohort, an average of roughly 250,000 unique TCR beta nucleotide sequences per donor were sequenced, and 15% to 20% of those sequences were non-productive. Genome-wide SNP genotypes for about three fifths of the 666 donors were used in a later genetic analysis, which treated that subset as a discovery cohort. In the later analysis, no new phenotypic data were used to find candidate immune exposures; instead, reliance was placed on TCR beta sequences and their occurrence across donors. Around 320 gigabases of sequencing data and tens of millions of unique TCR sequences were included in an early release covering roughly 700 HLA-typed donors. Typing coverage varied by locus: about 620-630 donors for A, B, C, DRB1 and DQB1; 522 for DQA1; around 610 for DPA1; approximately 450 for DPB1. Donor age, sex, ethnicity and CMV serostatus were collected together with the repertoire data. Both class I and class II loci were covered by HLA typing, at four-digit resolution. Of the 300 to 500 genotyped donors, 81% were placed in the genetic ancestry cluster associated with self-reported Caucasian donors. Roughly 5 DR-DQ haplotypes were treated as single units for association and clustering because of strong linkage in the cohort. The study combined high-throughput TCR immunosequencing, statistical association of individual TCRs with disease status, and machine learning to predict cytomegalovirus infection status. All discovery cohort repertoires had been generated on a single sequencing platform. The study profiled the T cell repertoires of about 640 subjects by immunosequencing and related them to cytomegalovirus serostatus.

Points the paper makes about the study in general: According to the authors, the approach could potentially be generalized to other disease states and immunological phenotypes. A later analysis found that TCR association rates varied across HLA loci, with DRB1 alleles showing the most associated TCRs and HLA-C alleles the fewest. Presence/absence analyses assumed roughly uniform sequencing depth across donors, an assumption that may not hold. The study listed 150 to 200 TCR beta chains as associated with cytomegalovirus. A later genetic analysis associated a missense DCLRE1C variant with V-gene and J-gene trimming of TCR beta chains, and an independent cohort replicated the association. When HLA alleles, especially DR and DQ, strongly co-occurred, attributing TCR associations to individual alleles was difficult. Approximately 16 rarely observed V segments, including chromosome 9 orphons, were excluded from the earlier analysis of a few hundred of the donors because counts were too low. Cytomegalovirus status was reported to be diagnosed by the classifier with high specificity and sensitivity in both the original and validation cohorts. In a later genetic analysis, fewer N-insertions in productive TCRs were reported among donors in an Asian-associated ancestry cluster than the roughly 700-donor mean. A cluster of highly shared sequence variants was judged likely to be a technical artifact of the sequencing pipeline. Linkage disequilibrium might explain the correlated functional status among segregating V segments, but an unknown experimental factor could not be excluded. Most TCR sequences were observed very rarely across donors, whereas some public TCRs were present in many individuals. Some IMGT-functional V segments, including TRBV6-2 and TRBV6-3, could not be distinguished by the 87-base-pair reads and were therefore excluded. In an earlier analysis of 587 of the donors, most TCR beta V segments were observed in productive rearrangements about 87% or about 30% of the time, broadly matching IMGT annotations. Specific HLA alleles were associated with 18,000 or so TCR beta sequences at a false discovery rate of 0.05 in a later analysis. In a later analysis, several top co-occurrence clusters were reported to appear linked to parvovirus B19, influenza, CMV and Epstein-Barr virus. In a later analysis, HLA-associated TCR beta chains showed more clonal expansion and lower generation probabilities than non-associated chains that were equally common. This cohort had only TCR beta chains sequenced, and the lack of alpha or paired-chain data limited which features could be detected. For the cohort, immune exposure information was limited to CMV serostatus. A later analysis found that most CMV-associated TCR beta chains appeared HLA-restricted, with HLA associations seemingly driven largely by CMV exposure. HLA typing was unavailable for some donors at each locus, so association tests used only the typed subset. In vitro tests confirmed that a few of the cytomegalovirus-associated TCR beta chains recognize cytomegalovirus antigens. A further reported finding was that TCR beta sequences accurately predicted the HLA-A and HLA-B alleles for most subjects in the first cohort.

The cohort was made up of 666 healthy bone marrow donors. At the time of sampling, all cohort members were nominally healthy, though unrecorded immune exposures were likely present. The donor tested CMV seronegative, placing the donor among the 350 or so seronegative members of the cohort. Every donor gave a peripheral blood sample, and the peripheral blood mononuclear cells from that sample were used for TCR beta sequencing. Genomic DNA was extracted from the blood cell samples with the Qiagen DNeasy Blood Extraction Kit. About this clone itself: Its antigen is currently not known. It has no much larger one-base neighbor in the sample; base qualities were not kept.

From a lookup of the germline V gene, CDR1 and CDR2 are SGHRS and YFSETQ. A distance of 9 bases separates the germline ends of V and J, which lose 7 bases and 7 bases respectively. Its CDR3 holds 12 amino acids, cysteine through phenylalanine. Kept here is only the CDR3 DNA, which spans 36 bases and is read in frame from base 1. Library generation was performed with the immunoSEQ multiplex PCR assay. For the multiplex PCR, a mixture combining 60 forward primers for TCR Vbeta segments and 13 reverse primers for TCR Jbeta segments was used. The CDR3 region of rearranged TCR beta genes was amplified from genomic DNA with a multiplex PCR assay. On the Illumina HiSeq System, the amplified TCR beta libraries were sequenced as 87-base-pair reads. Regarding the original processing steps: In a later analysis, roughly 80 million unique TCR beta chains were counted across the 500 to 850 repertoires, and about 9.9 million of these chains were shared by at least two donors. Raw reads were error-corrected and collapsed into unique sequences with a nearest-neighbor algorithm that merged closely related sequences to remove PCR and sequencing errors. CDR3 sequences were aligned to IMGT reference sequences to assign V, D and J gene segments. Each retained sequence needed at least a six-nucleotide match to both a V gene segment and a J gene segment. A rearrangement was called productive if the CDR3 had no stop codons and remained in frame with V and J, and every other rearrangement was called non-productive. CDR3 was defined by IMGT convention, running from the second conserved V-encoded cysteine to the conserved J-encoded phenylalanine. In an earlier analysis of around 570 of the donors, sequences lacking an unambiguous match to a single V gene segment were excluded. In an earlier analysis of 450 to 700 of the donors, V segments were called functional above 56.7% productive rearrangements and were called segregating when the between-donor standard deviation exceeded 5%. A statistical classification framework was built for diagnosing cytomegalovirus status from the catalog of TCR beta chain sequences. In a later analysis, V and J genes were assigned by comparing TCR nucleotide sequences against IMGT/GENE-DB human TR gene sequences. Using the TCRdist pipeline, a later analysis assigned CDR3 sequences along with most-parsimonious VDJ recombination scenarios. In a later analysis, each TCR beta chain was defined by its CDR3 amino acid sequence together with its V-gene family, and reads without a unique V-gene family were excluded. As a way to deal with suspected cross-contamination and a sequencing artifact, a later analysis dropped over 550 nucleotide sequences that were highly shared and had low generation probability. In a later analysis, a clonal expansion index for each public chain was calculated from normalized within-repertoire ranks of inferred template counts. A later analysis computed generation probabilities with a VDJ recombination model fitted to out-of-frame rearrangements, and checked the results against IGoR. In a later analysis, hypergeometric tests were used to score TCR-TCR, TCR-HLA and TCR-CMV co-occurrence, with a repertoire-size bias correction applied to TCR pairs. In a later analysis, false discovery rates were estimated by permuting HLA or CMV assignments 20 times. In a later analysis, co-occurring TCRs were grouped using DBSCAN, with TCRdist sequence similarity added in when clustering inside HLA-allele-positive subsets. Co-occurrence clustering excluded repertoires with fewer than 30,000 or more than 120,000 public chains, plus five with anomalous nucleotide sharing. Held by TCRdb, this immuneACCESS table contains in-frame sequences only and omits some clones. Under half of the omission traces to an unresolved V gene where checked; the cause of the rest is unknown. That table gives V, J and clone size, and the DNA gave D and trimming. The sample data list roughly 160,000 clones, and 80% of these were observed just once. Approximately 4.8% of the sample is held by the ten biggest clonotypes.

This TCR derives from a young man in good health and CMV-seronegative. The sequence links TRBV5-1 to TRBJ1-6; the D gene identity is not certain. The sample consisted of PBMCs. The nucleotide sequence reads TGCGCCAGCTCGAAACAGAATTCACCCCTCCACTTT. It translates as CASSKQNSPLHF.